Listed below are T cell receptor beta chains from one sample, sequenced in a study of siplizumab effects on memory and regulatory T cells. This table comes from immunoSEQ multiplex PCR, and its TCRdb copy is limited to in-frame clones, with some not included. The table records over 100,000 clones, about 92% of them present only once. Sequencing input: Tregs sorted from blood. The receptors were gathered from a human donor in good health. Each CDR3 is given with its conserved first and last residue. A D gene is named only where the DNA matches it firmly. Not every row has a clone size; where given, it reads once, few, many or a size class.

clone_size j_call d_call v_call cdr3_nt cdr3_aa
. TRBJ2-5 TRBD1 TRBV5-6 TGTGCCAGCAGCCCCGTCGACAGGGGACTCGAGACCCAGTACTTC CASSPVDRGLETQYF
. TRBJ1-2 . TRBV27 TGTGCCAGCAGAATTACAGGGATTCGACGTGGTAACTATGGCTACACCTTC CASRITGIRRGNYGYTF
once TRBJ1-3 TRBD1 TRBV5-1 TGCGCCAGCAGCCCACGGACAGGCGGAAACACCATATATTTT CASSPRTGGNTIYF
. TRBJ2-7 . TRBV9 TGTGCCAGCAGCCCCGGGACTCTCCACTACGAGCAGTACTTC CASSPGTLHYEQYF
. TRBJ1-5 TRBD1 TRBV19 TGTGCCAGTAGTCGGACAGGGCATAGCAATCAGCCCCAGCATTTT CASSRTGHSNQPQHF
. TRBJ1-2 . TRBV4-2 TGTGCCAGCAGCCAAGGGGGAGGAAGGATCGGCTACACCTTC CASSQGGGRIGYTF
. TRBJ2-1 . TRBV5-1 TGCGCCAGCAGCTTGTTTCTGGCGGGGCTCTACAATGAGCAGTTCTTC CASSLFLAGLYNEQFF
. TRBJ1-1 . TRBV18 TGTGCCAGCTCACCCGGATGGAACACTGAAGCTTTCTTT CASSPGWNTEAFF
. TRBJ1-2 . TRBV7-9 TGTGCCAGCAGCTTGGCGACTAACTATGGCTACACCTTC CASSLATNYGYTF
. TRBJ1-6 TRBD1 TRBV2 TGTGCCACTAGCAGGGACAGGGTCTCAAATTCACCCCTCCACTTT CATSRDRVSNSPLHF
. TRBJ2-6 . TRBV7-9 TGTGCCAGCAGCGGGCCAAAGGGACTGAGTAGCACTGGGGCCAACGTCCTGACTTTC CASSGPKGLSSTGANVLTF
. TRBJ2-3 . TRBV6-4 TGTGCCAGCAGCCTTACGGGGGCGGGCACAGATACGCAGTATTTT CASSLTGAGTDTQYF
. TRBJ1-3 . TRBV27 TGTGCCAGTTCGAGGACTTACTCTGGAAACACCATATATTTT CASSRTYSGNTIYF
. TRBJ1-2 . TRBV6-4 TGTGCCAGCAGTGTACAGGAAAACTATGGCTACACCTTC CASSVQENYGYTF
. TRBJ1-1 . TRBV29-1 TGCAGCGTTGCCCCCATGAACACTGAAGCTTTCTTT CSVAPMNTEAFF
. TRBJ2-1 TRBD2 TRBV18 TGTGCCAGCTCACCATCAAAACTAGCGGGAGGCAGCGAGCAGTTCTTC CASSPSKLAGGSEQFF
few TRBJ1-4 . TRBV19 TGTGCCAGTAGTATCGCTAAAACACCGGGGGGTGAAAAACTGTTTTTT CASSIAKTPGGEKLFF
. TRBJ2-6 TRBD1 TRBV4-1 TGCGCCAGCAGCCACAGACCAGGGACAGTGAGCTCTGGGGCCAACGTCCTGACTTTC CASSHRPGTVSSGANVLTF
once TRBJ1-1 . TRBV10-3 TGTGCCATAGCGGGAATGGAGAGGACTGAAGCTTTCTTT CAIAGMERTEAFF
. TRBJ2-7 . TRBV27 TGTGCCAGCAGTCCACCCACACGCGAGTACTTC CASSPPTREYF
. TRBJ1-3 . TRBV9 TGTGCCAGCAGCGTAGACAGGTACTCTGGAAACACCATATATTTT CASSVDRYSGNTIYF
. TRBJ1-2 . TRBV5-6 TGTGCCAGCAGCTTTCGAGGGGGACAAGACTATGGCTACACCTTC CASSFRGGQDYGYTF
. TRBJ2-3 TRBD2 TRBV9 TGTGCCAGCAGCGGAGACGGCGGGGGGCACGATACGCAGTATTTT CASSGDGGGHDTQYF
. TRBJ2-2 . TRBV5-5 TGTGCCAGCAGCTTGGTAGTGAGGACCGGGGAGCTGTTTTTT CASSLVVRTGELFF
. TRBJ2-7 . TRBV18 TGTGCCAGCTCACCAACCCAGCTCTACGAGCAGTACTTC CASSPTQLYEQYF
. TRBJ2-2 . TRBV6-1 TGTGCCAGCAGTATGCAGGGTTCCGGGGAGCTGTTTTTT CASSMQGSGELFF
. TRBJ2-1 TRBD2 TRBV2 TGTGCCAGCAGCCGCGGGACTAGCGGGAGGGTTCAGTTCTTC CASSRGTSGRVQFF
. TRBJ2-7 . TRBV18 TGTGCCAGCTCAATGGCCCTAAGCTCCTACGAGCAGTACTTC CASSMALSSYEQYF
once TRBJ1-2 . TRBV28 TGTGCCAGCAGCTCCCCCCCGTTAGGCTATGGCTACACCTTC CASSSPPLGYGYTF
. TRBJ2-7 TRBD1 TRBV10-3 TGTGCCATCAGTGAGTCTTGGACAGGGGTATCGGGGGAGCAGTACTTC CAISESWTGVSGEQYF
. TRBJ1-1 . TRBV5-8 TGTGCCAGCAGCCTTCCCGACTACAGATCCCCCCTGAACACTGAAGCTTTCTTT CASSLPDYRSPLNTEAFF
. TRBJ2-1 TRBD2 TRBV29-1 TGCAGCGTTGATGGGACTAGCGGGAGTAATGAGCAGTTCTTC CSVDGTSGSNEQFF
. TRBJ1-2 TRBD1 TRBV18 TGTGCCAGCCAGAGTGGACAGGGGTTCGGCTACACCTTC CASQSGQGFGYTF
. TRBJ2-3 . TRBV19 TGTGCCAGTAGTACCTCCGAGGTGGGAGATACGCAGTATTTT CASSTSEVGDTQYF
once TRBJ2-1 . TRBV27 TGTGCCAGCAGTTCCTACAGGGTAGCAGCGGACAATGAGCAGTTCTTC CASSSYRVAADNEQFF
. TRBJ2-3 . TRBV5-6 TGTGCCAGCAGCTTGGTCGGCAGCTCCACAGATACGCAGTATTTT CASSLVGSSTDTQYF
. TRBJ2-4 . TRBV2 TGTGCCAGCAGTGGGCGGAAAAACATTCAGTACTTC CASSGRKNIQYF
. TRBJ1-6 . TRBV6-6 TGTGCCAGCAGTGACAGCGGTCATAATTCACCCCTCCACTTT CASSDSGHNSPLHF
. TRBJ1-3 . TRBV25-1 TGTGCCAGCAGAGTCGGCACGGGAGGAAACACCATATATTTT CASRVGTGGNTIYF
. TRBJ2-5 TRBD1 TRBV15 TGTGCCACCAGACAGGGGTCGTACCAAGAGACCCAGTACTTC CATRQGSYQETQYF
. TRBJ1-6 . TRBV2 TGTGCCAGCAGGGGGCCCTGGACTAATTCACCCCTCCACTTT CASRGPWTNSPLHF
. TRBJ1-2 . TRBV2 TGTGCCAGCAGCGGCAGGTCGAGCTACACCTTC CASSGRSSYTF